One and the same sample provided the 19 T cell receptor beta chains below, sequenced in a study of sequential checkpoint blockade in melanoma. Treatment described: randomized to nivolumab then ipilimumab (arm A) or the reverse (arm B). Profiling relied on immunoSEQ multiplex PCR, and the TCRdb table lists in-frame clones only, not all of them. The table records around 2,000 clones, about 29% of them present only once. Sample: tumor tissue (inferred from file names), taken from a patient given nivolumab and ipilimumab in sequence. All receptors derive from a human donor with melanoma.

The chain has TRBV18 and TRBJ1-4; D possibly corresponds to TRBD1 (6 bases). The germline V gene encodes CDR1 KGHSH and CDR2 LQKENI. CDR3 size: 15 residues. V was shortened by 1 base and J by 5 bases, with 11 bases between the two germline ends. The CDR3 DNA is TGTGCCAGCTCACCACAACAGGGCTCGAATGAAAAACTGTTTTTT. Its translation is CASSPQQGSNEKLFF.

This clone qualifies as large. The V and J genes are TRBV19 and TRBJ1-4; D uncertain. V dropped 5 bases and J dropped 4 bases, with 8 bases sitting between them. The CDR3 length is 13 residues. Germline V CDR1 and CDR2: LNHDA, SQIVND (reference sequence). CDR3: CASSLGINEKLFF. Written as DNA, the CDR3 is TGTGCCAGTAGTTTGGGGATTAATGAAAAACTGTTTTTT.

This chain joins TRBV15 and TRBJ1-3; 8 bases fit TRBD1. V was clipped by 0 bases and J by 4 bases; unmatched bases: 2. The CDR3 sequence is 15 residues long. Germline CDR1 reads LNHNV; CDR2 reads YYDKDF (reference sequence). DNA of the CDR3: TGTGCCACCAGCAGAGACAGGGGGCGCGGAAACACCATATATTTT. Its protein product is CATSRDRGRGNTIYF.

This clone qualifies as large. This rearrangement joins TRBV12-5 to TRBJ1-2; D is unclear. The CDR3 totals 13 residues. V was cut by 3 bases and J by 6 bases, with 11 bases left in between. Germline V gene lookup returns CDR1 LGHNT and CDR2 FRNRAP. The CDR3 loop is CASGLFRAHGYTF. Here the CDR3 DNA reads TGTGCTAGTGGTTTATTCCGGGCACATGGCTACACCTTC.

V gene TRBV19 combines with J gene TRBJ1-1, with 9 bases matching TRBD1. The CDR3 length is 13 residues. V was clipped by 7 bases and J by 5 bases; unmatched bases: 5. From germline, CDR1 is LNHDA and CDR2 SQIVND (reference sequence). CDR3 region: CASTLTGGTEAFF. DNA for the CDR3: TGTGCCAGTACCCTGACAGGGGGGACTGAAGCTTTCTTT.

The chain has TRBV29-1 and TRBJ2-2; maybe TRBD1 (5 bases). The CDR3 length is 14 residues. Germline V lookup: CDR1 SQVTM, CDR2 ANQGSEA. V gave up 6 bases and J gave up 3 bases, with 14 bases separating them. The CDR3 region has the DNA TGCAGCGTCCAAATAGGGGCCTACACCGGGGAGCTGTTTTTT. Residues: CSVQIGAYTGELFF.

V gene TRBV11-3 combines with J gene TRBJ1-2; 8 positions agree with TRBD1. Germline CDR1 is SGHNT and CDR2 is YENEEA. This CDR3 is 17 amino acids long. The ends lost 5 bases at V and 7 bases at J; junction bases unmatched: 18. CDR3 sequence: CASSPYQSLDRGFGYTF. In nucleotides, the CDR3 is TGTGCCAGCAGCCCATATCAGAGTCTCGACAGGGGCTTTGGCTACACCTTC.

The genes are TRBV23-1 and TRBJ2-3; 7 nucleotides match TRBD1. TRBV23-1 carries the ORF label, with uncertain function. This CDR3 has 17 amino acids. V lost 6 bases and J lost 1; bases outside the gene matches: 13. The CDR3 protein is CASSLMKGGRGTDTQYF. The CDR3 region has the DNA TGCGCCAGCAGCTTGATGAAAGGGGGCAGGGGCACAGATACGCAGTATTTT.

Relative to its sample, this clone is medium-sized. The chain carries TRBV4-1 and TRBJ2-7; 7 positions agree with TRBD1. The length of the CDR3 is 14 residues. Germline V lookup: CDR1 MGHRA, CDR2 YSYEKL. V shed 1 base and J 2 bases; nucleotides not matched to a gene: 2. CDR3 in amino acids: CASSQGQGTYEQYF. The CDR3 bases are TGCGCCAGCAGCCAAGGACAGGGAACCTACGAGCAGTACTTC.

The chain is built from TRBV18 and TRBJ2-3, with D unresolved. Trimming removed 2 bases from V and 0 bases from J, with 9 bases in between. Germline CDR1 is KGHSH and CDR2 is LQKENI. This CDR3 contains 15 residues. CDR3 bases: TGTGCCAGCTCACCAATGGTAACTAGCACAGATACGCAGTATTTT. Protein: CASSPMVTSTDTQYF.

This rearrangement joins TRBV11-3 to TRBJ2-5, with 8 bases matching TRBD2. V shed 1 base and J 3 bases; nucleotides not matched to a gene: 4. The CDR3 covers 15 residues. Looked up from germline, CDR1 is SGHNT and CDR2 is YENEEA. The CDR3 sequence is CASSLGAGVEETQYF. The CDR3 nucleotides are TGTGCCAGCAGCTTAGGAGCGGGGGTTGAAGAGACCCAGTACTTC.

The V call is TRBV22-1, the J call TRBJ2-6. TRBV22-1 is a pseudogene locus. CDR3 size: 18 residues. CDR3 loop: CPGSANRSEQSRANVLTF. The CDR3 coding sequence is TGTCCTGGGAGCGCAAACAGAAGCGAACAAAGTCGGGCCAACGTCCTGACTTTC.

This clone was seen a few times. The CDR3 DNA reads TGTGCCAGCAGCTTAGTACTAGCGGGGTCAGAGACCCAGTACTTC. Amino acids: CASSLVLAGSETQYF. V usage is TRBV7-6 and J usage is TRBJ2-5; 10 bases map to TRBD2. Germline loops: CDR1 SGHVS, CDR2 FNYEAQ. The trim removed 1 base at V and 4 bases at J, leaving 3 bases unmatched. The CDR3 spans 15 residues.

By share, this clone ranks as medium-sized. The chain joins TRBV11-3 to TRBJ1-4; D may be TRBD1 (6 bases). This CDR3 has 16 residues. CDR1 is SGHNT, CDR2 YENEEA, per germline. The ends were cut back, 5 bases at V and 6 bases at J, with 19 bases in the middle. This CDR3 is CASSQGPQGLYEKLFF. CDR3 coding DNA: TGTGCCAGCAGCCAAGGGCCCCAGGGGCTGTATGAAAAACTGTTTTTT.

This clone was detected only a few times. The junction differs from germline at one of its ends, possibly a read error. V and J are TRBV6-4 and TRBJ1-3; D is ambiguous. CDR1 is MRHNA, CDR2 SNTAGT, per germline. This CDR3 comprises 13 residues. The CDR3 bases are TGTGCCATCAGTGGAAGCGCCGGAAACACCATATATTTT. Protein product: CAISGSAGNTIYF.

This clone was counted a few times. In DNA, the CDR3 is TGTGCCAGCAGTTACTCGGCCGGACAGGGAAGTCAGCCCCAGCATTTT. Its protein product is CASSYSAGQGSQPQHF. The gene calls are TRBV6-8 and TRBJ1-5, with 8 bases identical to TRBD1. The CDR3 covers 16 residues. The trim removed 0 bases at V and 6 bases at J, leaving 7 bases unmatched. Germline CDR1 reads MNHGY; CDR2 reads SAAAGT.

This clone was counted only a few times. V and J are TRBV22-1 and TRBJ2-3; TRBD2, the D gene given by the table, was not confirmed from the DNA. TRBV22-1 is tagged as a pseudogene. The CDR3 covers 14 residues. The CDR3 DNA sequence: TGTGCCAGCAAGAGCCGGGGGAGCACAGATACGCAGTATTTT. The encoded protein is CASKSRGSTDTQYF.

This clone occurred a few times. The V call is TRBV6-8, the J call TRBJ1-6; 7 bases align to TRBD1. Germline V gene data show CDR1 as MNHGY and CDR2 as SAAAGT. The CDR3 runs to 12 residues. The junction had 6 bases not matched to a gene; V was cut back by 6 bases and J by 13 bases. CDR3 DNA: TGTGCCAGCAGGGATGACAGGGAGCCCCTCCACTTT. The encoded protein is CASRDDREPLHF.

The V call is TRBV5-1, the J call TRBJ2-3; maybe TRBD1 (6 bases). The germline V gene encodes CDR1 SGHRS and CDR2 YFSETQ. The CDR3 has 14 amino acids. Trimming took 0 bases from V and 6 from J, leaving 11 bases between them. CDR3 bases: TGCGCCAGCAGCTTGGAACAGGGAGAGGATACGCAGTATTTT. This gives the protein CASSLEQGEDTQYF. The variable domain in full, with the rest retrieved from reference TRBV5-1 and TRBJ2-3, is KAGVTQTPRYLIKTRGQQVTLSCSPISGHRSVSWYQQTPGQGLQFLFEYFSETQRNKGNFPGRFSGRQFSNSRSEMNVSTLELGDSALYLCASSLEQGEDTQYFGPGTRLTVL.